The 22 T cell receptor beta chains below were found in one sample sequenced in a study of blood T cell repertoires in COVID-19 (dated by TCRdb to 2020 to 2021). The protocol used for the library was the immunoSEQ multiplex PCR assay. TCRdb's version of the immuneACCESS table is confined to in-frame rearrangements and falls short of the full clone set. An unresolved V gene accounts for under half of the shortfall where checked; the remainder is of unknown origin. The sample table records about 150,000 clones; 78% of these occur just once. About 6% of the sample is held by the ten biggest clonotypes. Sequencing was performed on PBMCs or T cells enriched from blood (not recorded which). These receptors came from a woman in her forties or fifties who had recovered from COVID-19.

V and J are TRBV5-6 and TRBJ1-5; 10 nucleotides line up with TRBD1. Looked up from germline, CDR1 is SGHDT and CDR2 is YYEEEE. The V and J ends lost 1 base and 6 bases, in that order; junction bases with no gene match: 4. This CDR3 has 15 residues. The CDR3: CASSLLGTGVQPQHF. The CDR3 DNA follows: TGTGCCAGCAGCTTGTTGGGGACAGGGGTTCAGCCCCAGCATTTT. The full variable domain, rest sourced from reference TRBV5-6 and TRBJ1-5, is DAGVTQSPTHLIKTRGQQVTLRCSPKSGHDTVSWYQQALGQGPQFIFQYYEEEERQRGNFPDRFSGHQFPNYSSELNVNALLLGDSALYLCASSLLGTGVQPQHFGDGTRLSIL.

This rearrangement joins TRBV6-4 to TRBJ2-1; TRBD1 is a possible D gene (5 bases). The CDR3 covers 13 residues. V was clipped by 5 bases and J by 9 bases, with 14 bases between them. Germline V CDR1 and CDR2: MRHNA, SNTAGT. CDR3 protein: CASSLLQAGEQFF. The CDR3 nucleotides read TGTGCCAGCAGTCTCCTACAGGCAGGTGAGCAGTTCTTC.

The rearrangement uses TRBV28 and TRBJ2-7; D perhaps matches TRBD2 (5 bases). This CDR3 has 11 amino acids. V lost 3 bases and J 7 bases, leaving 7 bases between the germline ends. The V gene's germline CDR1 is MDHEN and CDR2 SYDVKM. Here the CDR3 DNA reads TGTGCCAGCAGTTTTCGGGGAGAGCAGTACGTC. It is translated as CASSFRGEQYV.

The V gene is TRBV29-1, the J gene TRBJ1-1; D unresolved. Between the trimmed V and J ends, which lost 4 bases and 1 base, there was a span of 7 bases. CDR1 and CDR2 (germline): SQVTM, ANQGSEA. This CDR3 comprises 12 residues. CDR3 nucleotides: TGCAGCGTTGGTCGGGGGAACACTGAAGCTTTCTTT. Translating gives CSVGRGNTEAFF.

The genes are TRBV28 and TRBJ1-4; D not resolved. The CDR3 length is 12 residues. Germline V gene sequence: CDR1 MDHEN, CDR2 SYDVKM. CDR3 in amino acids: CVTGRTNEKLFF. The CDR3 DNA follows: TGTGTGACTGGGAGAACTAATGAAAAACTGTTTTTT.

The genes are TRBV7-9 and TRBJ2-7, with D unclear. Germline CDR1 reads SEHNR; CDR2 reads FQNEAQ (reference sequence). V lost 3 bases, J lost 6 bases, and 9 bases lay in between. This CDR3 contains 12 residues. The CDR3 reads CASSLFPSEQYV. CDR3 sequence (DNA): TGTGCCAGCAGCTTGTTTCCCTCCGAGCAGTACGTC.

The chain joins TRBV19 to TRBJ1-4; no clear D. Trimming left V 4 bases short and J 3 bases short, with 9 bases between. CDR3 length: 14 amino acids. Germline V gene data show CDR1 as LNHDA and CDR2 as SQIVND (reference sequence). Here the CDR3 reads CASSKRGPNEKLFF. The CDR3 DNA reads TGTGCCAGTAGTAAGCGGGGTCCTAATGAAAAACTGTTTTTT.

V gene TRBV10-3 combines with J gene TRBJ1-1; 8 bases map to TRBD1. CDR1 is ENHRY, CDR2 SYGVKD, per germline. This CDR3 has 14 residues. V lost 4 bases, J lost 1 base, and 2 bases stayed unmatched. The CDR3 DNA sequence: TGTGCCATCAGTGGGACAGGGCAGAACACTGAAGCTTTCTTT. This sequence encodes CAISGTGQNTEAFF.

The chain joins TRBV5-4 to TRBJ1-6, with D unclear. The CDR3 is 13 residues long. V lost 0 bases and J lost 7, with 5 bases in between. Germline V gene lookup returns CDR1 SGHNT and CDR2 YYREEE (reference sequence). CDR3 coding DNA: TGTGCCAGCAGCTTGGATGCGAATTCACCCCTCCACTTT. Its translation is CASSLDANSPLHF.

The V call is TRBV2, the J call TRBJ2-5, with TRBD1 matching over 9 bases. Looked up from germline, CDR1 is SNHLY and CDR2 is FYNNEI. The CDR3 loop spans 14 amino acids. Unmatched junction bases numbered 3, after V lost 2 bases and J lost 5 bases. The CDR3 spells CASSERDRVETQYF. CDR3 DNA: TGTGCCAGCAGTGAAAGGGACAGGGTCGAGACCCAGTACTTC.

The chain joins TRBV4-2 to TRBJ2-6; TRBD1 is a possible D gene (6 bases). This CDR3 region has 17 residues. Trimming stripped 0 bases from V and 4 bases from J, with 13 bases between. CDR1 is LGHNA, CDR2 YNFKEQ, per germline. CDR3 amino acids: CASSQDTGLYGANVLTF. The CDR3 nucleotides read TGTGCCAGCAGCCAAGATACAGGGCTGTACGGGGCCAACGTCCTGACTTTC.

CDR3 nucleotide sequence: TGCGCCAGCAGCCAAGTCTTGGGCAGGCGTAACTATGGCTACACCTTC. Residues: CASSQVLGRRNYGYTF. The chain couples TRBV4-1 to TRBJ1-2; D remains ambiguous. V was cut by 1 base and J by 1 base, with 13 bases left in between. Germline V gene lookup returns CDR1 MGHRA and CDR2 YSYEKL. The CDR3 extends over 16 amino acids.

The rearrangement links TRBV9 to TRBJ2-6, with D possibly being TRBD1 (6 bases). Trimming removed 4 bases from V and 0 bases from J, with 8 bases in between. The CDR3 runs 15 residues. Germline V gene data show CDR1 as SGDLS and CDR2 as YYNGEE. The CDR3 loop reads CASSPGDSGANVLTF. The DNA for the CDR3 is TGTGCCAGCAGCCCAGGGGACTCTGGGGCCAACGTCCTGACTTTC.

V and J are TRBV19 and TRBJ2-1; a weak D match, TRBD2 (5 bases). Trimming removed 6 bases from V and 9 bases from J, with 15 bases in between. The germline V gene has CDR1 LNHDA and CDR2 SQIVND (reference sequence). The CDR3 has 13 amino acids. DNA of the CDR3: TGTGCCAGTAGCGCCCTCATAGGGAGTGAGCAGTTCTTC. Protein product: CASSALIGSEQFF.

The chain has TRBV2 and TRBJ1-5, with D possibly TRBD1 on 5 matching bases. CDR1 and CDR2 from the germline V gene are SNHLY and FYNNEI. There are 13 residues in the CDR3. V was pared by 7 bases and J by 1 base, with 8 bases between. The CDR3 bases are TGTGCCAGCACGACAGAAAGCAATCAGCCCCAGCATTTT. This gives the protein CASTTESNQPQHF.

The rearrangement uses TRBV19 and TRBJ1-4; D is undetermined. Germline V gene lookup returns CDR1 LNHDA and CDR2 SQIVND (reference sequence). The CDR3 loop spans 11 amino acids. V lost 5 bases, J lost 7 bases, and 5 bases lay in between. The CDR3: CASSLSEKLFF. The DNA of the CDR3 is TGTGCCAGTAGTCTCTCTGAAAAACTGTTTTTT.

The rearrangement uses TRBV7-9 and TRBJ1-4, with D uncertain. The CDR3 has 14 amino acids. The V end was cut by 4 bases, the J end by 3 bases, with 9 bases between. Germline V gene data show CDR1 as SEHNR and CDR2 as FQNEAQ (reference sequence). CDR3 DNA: TGTGCCAGCAGCTCCGGGAGTTCTAATGAAAAACTGTTTTTT. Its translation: CASSSGSSNEKLFF.

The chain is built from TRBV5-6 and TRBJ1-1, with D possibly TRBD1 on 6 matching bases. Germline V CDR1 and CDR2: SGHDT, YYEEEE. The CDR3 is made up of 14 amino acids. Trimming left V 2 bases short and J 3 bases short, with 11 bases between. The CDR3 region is CASSFRGQYTEAFF. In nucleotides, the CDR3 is TGTGCCAGCAGCTTTAGAGGACAGTACACTGAAGCTTTCTTT.

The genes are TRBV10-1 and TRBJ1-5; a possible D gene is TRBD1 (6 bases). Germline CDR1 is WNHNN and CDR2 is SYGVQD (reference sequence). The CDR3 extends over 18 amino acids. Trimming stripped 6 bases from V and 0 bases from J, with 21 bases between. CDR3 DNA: TGCGCCAGCAGCCACAGGGCGCTGGAATGTTGTAGCAATCAGCCCCAGCATTTT. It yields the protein CASSHRALECCSNQPQHF.

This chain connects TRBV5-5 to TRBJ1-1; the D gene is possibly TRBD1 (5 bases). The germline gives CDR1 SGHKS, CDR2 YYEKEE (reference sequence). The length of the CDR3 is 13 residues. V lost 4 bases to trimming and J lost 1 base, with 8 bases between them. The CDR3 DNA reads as TGTGCCAGCAGCCCGGGGGGGAACACTGAAGCTTTCTTT. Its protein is CASSPGGNTEAFF.

CDR3 in DNA: TGTGCCAGCAGCTTGAGGGAGGGCTCCCATGAAAAACTGTTTTTT. Protein product: CASSLREGSHEKLFF. The chain employs TRBV5-5 and TRBJ1-4; no clear D. Germline V gene sequence: CDR1 SGHKS, CDR2 YYEKEE (reference sequence). CDR3 length equals 15 residues. Trimming took 1 base from V and 6 from J, leaving 13 bases between them.

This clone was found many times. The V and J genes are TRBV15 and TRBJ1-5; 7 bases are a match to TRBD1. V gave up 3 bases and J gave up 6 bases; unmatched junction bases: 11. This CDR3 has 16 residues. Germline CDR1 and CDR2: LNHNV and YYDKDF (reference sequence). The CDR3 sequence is CATSRGLRDRAQPQHF. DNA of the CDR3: TGTGCCACCAGCAGGGGCCTACGAGACAGGGCTCAGCCCCAGCATTTT.